The rows below give T cell receptor beta chains drawn from one sample of a study of T-cell memory formation after mild COVID-19. A single record per CDR3 protein comes from TCRdb applying MiXCR to the 5' RACE reads. The repertoire holds over 9,500 distinct CDR3 sequences, with roughly 15% as singletons. Sample: PBMCs or a T cell subset sorted from them (not recorded which). These receptors were obtained from a man aged 18 to 35 who had mild COVID-19 (a few samples of this study predate the infection). Cell type and time point are not known. CDR3s include the opening cysteine and the closing phenylalanine or tryptophan. D genes are given only for firm matches.

J gene,D gene,V gene,CDR3 protein
TRBJ2-2,TRBD2,TRBV27,CASSPLGGSTGELFF
TRBJ1-4,-,TRBV7-8,CASSLEGWGRGLFF
TRBJ2-3,TRBD2,TRBV4-2,CASSSSGSTDTQYF
TRBJ1-2,-,TRBV7-2,CASSPQGANYGYTF
TRBJ2-5,-,TRBV20-1,CSAAGYEETQYF
TRBJ1-3,-,TRBV12-3/TRBV12-4,CASSNTGIRGNTIYF
TRBJ1-4,-,TRBV4-3,CASSQDKPLRREDEKLFF
TRBJ2-1,-,TRBV6-5,CASSYRGTDNEQFF
TRBJ2-7,-,TRBV6-6,CASQGPSYEQYF
TRBJ2-3,TRBD2,TRBV6-5,CASSYRLAGVRPTDTQYF
TRBJ2-5,-,TRBV4-1,CASSLGLGETQYF
TRBJ2-2,-,TRBV18,CASSPDPPGELFF
TRBJ2-3,TRBD2,TRBV6-2/TRBV6-3,CASSWGGLMHTQYF
TRBJ2-2,-,TRBV6-2/TRBV6-3,CASRQPYVNTGELFF
TRBJ2-7,TRBD1,TRBV4-1,CASSRGGGGQGLYEQYF
TRBJ2-7,-,TRBV18,CASSPGHGSYEQYF
TRBJ1-1,-,TRBV27,CASSLLGLGGTEAFF
TRBJ2-1,-,TRBV10-3,CAIRWTNEQFF
TRBJ1-1,-,TRBV7-8,CASNPLGGTEAFF
TRBJ2-5,TRBD2,TRBV18,CASSPGARGAVDF
TRBJ2-7,TRBD1,TRBV2,CASSEMTGPYEQYF
TRBJ2-5,-,TRBV7-8,CASSLLAVIQYF
TRBJ2-7,-,TRBV7-9,CASSSAGRSYEQYF
TRBJ2-3,-,TRBV4-1,CASSQQGLGTDTQYF
TRBJ1-2,-,TRBV5-1,CASSLLSLPYGYTF
TRBJ2-5,TRBD2,TRBV4-2,CASSELAGAQETQYF
TRBJ1-1,-,TRBV27,CASSLGFQNTEAFF
TRBJ1-2,-,TRBV4-3,CASSQEIGGGNYGYTF
TRBJ1-2,-,TRBV20-1,CSARESGRVSYGYTF
TRBJ1-6,-,TRBV27,CASSQGGVTPLHF